Listed here are 2 T cell receptor beta chains from one sample, sequenced in a study of T cells in Graves' hyperthyroidism and ophthalmopathy. The source material, RNA transcripts, was used to amplify TCR beta CDR3 regions. The HTBI set primed first-round TCR CDR3 RT-PCR. One entry per CDR3 protein results from TCRdb running MiXCR on the multiplex PCR reads. The sample records fewer than 450,000 distinct CDR3 sequences, roughly 13% being singletons. The sequenced material came from blood. These receptors all stem from a man aged 45-60 years with Graves' ophthalmopathy.

This clonotype has ten or more counts. V gene TRBV20-1 combines with J gene TRBJ2-1; 10 bases agree with TRBD2. V lost 0 bases, J lost 0 bases, and 14 bases stayed unmatched. This CDR3 is built from 20 residues. Germline CDR1 and CDR2: DFQATT and SNEGSKA (reference sequence). CDR3 in amino acids: CSARDYIPLAGDRSYNEQFF. Here the CDR3 DNA reads TGCAGTGCTAGAGATTATATCCCCCTAGCGGGAGATCGCTCCTACAATGAGCAGTTCTTC.

V gene TRBV9 combines with J gene TRBJ2-3; 7 bases align to TRBD1. Germline CDR1 SGDLS, CDR2 YYNGEE. With V trimmed by 3 bases and J by 0 bases, 7 bases remained unmatched. CDR3 size: 16 residues. CDR3 sequence reads: CASSAIPGQSTDTQYF. The CDR3, as DNA: TGTGCCAGCAGCGCTATACCGGGACAGAGCACAGATACGCAGTATTTT.